This TCR beta chain was documented in a study of blood T cell repertoires in COVID-19. Study-wide background: COVID-19 samples collected from the United States, Italy and Spain covered acute and convalescent phases. The analysed material was cDNA or gDNA that came from T cells, B-cell-depleted T cells, or PBMCs.

Sequencing was performed with immunoSEQ multiplex PCR; in TCRdb, only in-frame clones are kept and a portion is missing. The sample lists about 200,000 clones, 82% occurring once. Living in 20 to 30 US areas, the participants were between about 18 and 95 years of age. V gave up 5 bases and J gave up 2 bases, with 15 bases separating them. Germline CDR1 is SGHTA and CDR2 is FQGNSA. The CDR3 is made up of 15 amino acids. The material sequenced was PBMCs or T cells enriched from blood (not recorded which). The gene calls are TRBV7-2 and TRBJ2-5; possible D gene TRBD2, 6 bases. The receptor was isolated from a woman aged 60 to 75 with acute COVID-19. The CDR3 loop is CASSGMVGGQETQYF. CDR3 coding DNA: TGTGCCAGCAGCGGGATGGTCGGAGGGCAAGAGACCCAGTACTTC.